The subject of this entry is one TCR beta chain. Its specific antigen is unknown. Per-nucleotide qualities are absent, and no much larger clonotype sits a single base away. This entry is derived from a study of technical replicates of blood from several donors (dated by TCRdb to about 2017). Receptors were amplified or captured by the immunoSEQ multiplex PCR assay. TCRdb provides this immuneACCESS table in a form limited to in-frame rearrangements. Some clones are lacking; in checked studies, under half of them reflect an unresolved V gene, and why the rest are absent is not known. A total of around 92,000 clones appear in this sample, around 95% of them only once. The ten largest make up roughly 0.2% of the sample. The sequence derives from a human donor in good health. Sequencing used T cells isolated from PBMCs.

CDR3 region: CASSPGTQFTDTQYF. The DNA reads TGTGCCAGCAGCCCAGGCACACAGTTCACAGATACGCAGTATTTT. Recombination linked TRBV7-9 to TRBJ2-3, with no confident D gene call. There are 15 amino acids in the CDR3, from cysteine to phenylalanine inclusive. Just CDR3 DNA is preserved here, 45 bases in frame from base 1. As encoded in the germline V gene (reference sequence), CDR1 is SEHNR while CDR2 is FQNEAQ. V loses 5 bases of germline sequence and J loses 2 bases, and the interval between the two ends is 14 bases.